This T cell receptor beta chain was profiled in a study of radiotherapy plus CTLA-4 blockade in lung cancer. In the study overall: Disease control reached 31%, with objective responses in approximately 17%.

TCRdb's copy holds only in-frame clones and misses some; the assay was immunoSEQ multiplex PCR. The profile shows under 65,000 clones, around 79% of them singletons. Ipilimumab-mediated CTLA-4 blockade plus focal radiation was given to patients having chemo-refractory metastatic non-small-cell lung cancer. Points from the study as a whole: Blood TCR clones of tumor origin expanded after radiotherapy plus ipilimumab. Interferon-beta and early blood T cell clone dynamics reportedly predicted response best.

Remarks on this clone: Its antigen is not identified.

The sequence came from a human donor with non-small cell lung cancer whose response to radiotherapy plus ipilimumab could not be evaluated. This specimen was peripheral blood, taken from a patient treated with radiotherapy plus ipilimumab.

CDR3 protein: CASSEASAGGQRQYF. As DNA, the CDR3 is TGTGCCAGCAGTGAAGCGTCGGCAGGGGGCCAGAGGCAGTATTTT. The genes are TRBV6-1 and TRBJ2-3, with 8 bases aligning to TRBD1. The CDR3 extends over 15 amino acids. V shed 0 bases and J 11 bases; nucleotides not matched to a gene: 10. CDR1 and CDR2 (germline): MNHNS, SASEGT.